One sample yielded the 30 T cell receptor beta chains listed below, sequenced in a study of human T cells and chemical hapten exposure. Time point denoted: patch test 3, about 24 weeks after DPC sensitization. As to treatment: therapeutic diphenylcyclopropenone sensitization with weekly scalp DPC. TCRdb used MiXCR to reprocess the RACE reads, holding one entry per CDR3 protein. The data show approximately 30,000 distinct CDR3 sequences, almost 6% seen once. The sequencing here drew on whole blood, taken in connection with sensitization to the hapten diphenylcyclopropenone (DPC). Receptors originate from a man younger than 45 with alopecia areata. Some clones in this sample may be carry-over from other donors' samples.

In this sample, this clonotype turned up many times. The chain carries TRBV12-3 or TRBV12-4 and TRBJ2-7; a weak D match, TRBD1 (6 bases). The ends were cut back, 5 bases at V and 0 bases at J, with 14 bases in the middle. The CDR3 sequence is 15 residues long. CDR3 bases: TGTGCCAGCAGTCCCTGGGGCAGGGGCTCCTACGAGCAGTACTTC. Protein: CASSPWGRGSYEQYF.

This clonotype occurred many times. V is TRBV30 and J is TRBJ2-3; 7 nucleotides line up with TRBD2. J was trimmed by 7 bases and V by 1 base; bases with no gene match: 2. Per the germline V gene, CDR1 is GTSNPN and CDR2 is SVGIG (reference sequence). This CDR3 contains 12 residues. The CDR3 sequence: CAWSAGGNTQYF. Here the CDR3 DNA reads TGTGCCTGGAGTGCCGGGGGGAATACGCAGTATTTT.

This clonotype was detected many times. The V gene is TRBV20-1, the J gene TRBJ2-1; no clear D. This CDR3 contains 18 residues. In germline, CDR1 is DFQATT, CDR2 SNEGSKA (reference sequence). Deletions cut 2 bases from V and 0 bases from J, with 20 bases between. CDR3 amino acids: CSARRLVTATPSYNEQFF. The CDR3, as DNA: TGCAGTGCTAGACGGTTGGTTACAGCGACACCCTCCTACAATGAGCAGTTCTTC.

This clonotype was counted many times. The chain recombines TRBV18 with TRBJ2-1; D may be TRBD1 (6 bases). V lost 3 bases and J 4 bases, leaving 13 bases between the germline ends. Per the germline V gene, CDR1 is KGHSH and CDR2 is LQKENI. The CDR3 loop spans 15 amino acids. In DNA, the CDR3 is TGTGCCAGCTCACCCCCGGAAGGGGGTTACAATGAGCAGTTCTTC. Its translation is CASSPPEGGYNEQFF.

This clonotype appeared a few times. DNA for the CDR3: TGTGCCATCAGTTTAGCGGGAGGCTCTAACACAGATACGCAGTATTTT. It translates to CAISLAGGSNTDTQYF. The J gene is TRBJ2-3, the V gene TRBV10-3; 10 bases match TRBD2. Germline-derived CDR1 and CDR2 are ENHRY and SYGVKD. The CDR3 has 16 residues. V was pared by 5 bases and J by 2 bases, with 7 bases of the junction left unmatched.

This clonotype appeared many times. V is TRBV7-9 and J is TRBJ2-2; perhaps TRBD1 as D (7 bases). The V gene's germline CDR1 is SEHNR and CDR2 FQNEAQ (reference sequence). The V end lost 8 bases, the J end lost 0 bases, and 16 bases lay between the germline ends. The CDR3 covers 16 residues. The CDR3 sequence is CASEGASVTNTGELFF. Here the CDR3 DNA reads TGTGCCAGCGAGGGGGCTAGCGTTACGAACACCGGGGAGCTGTTTTTT.

This clonotype has a count of ten or more. The chain recombines TRBV6-6 with TRBJ2-7; D possibly corresponds to TRBD2 (5 bases). CDR3 size: 16 residues. Trimming took 5 bases from V and 0 from J, leaving 17 bases between them. The germline V gene has CDR1 MNHNY and CDR2 SVGAGI (reference sequence). The CDR3 DNA follows: TGTGCCAGCAGTACCTTTGGGAGACGTAGCTCCTACGAGCAGTACTTC. It codes for CASSTFGRRSSYEQYF.

Many counts were recorded for this clonotype. This chain joins TRBV4-2 and TRBJ2-3; 14 nucleotides match TRBD2. After removal of 4 bases from V and 2 bases from J, the junction contained 8 bases not matched to a gene. This CDR3 region has 18 residues. Germline CDR1 and CDR2: LGHNA and YNFKEQ. The CDR3 DNA is TGTGCCAGCAGCCTTCGACTAGCGGGGGGGCTGATCACAGATACGCAGTATTTT. Protein: CASSLRLAGGLITDTQYF.

This clonotype was detected ten times or more. The rearrangement links TRBV24-1 to TRBJ2-3; TRBD2 matches at 12 bases. The CDR3 runs to 16 residues. V lost 5 bases to trimming and J lost 0 bases; unmatched junction nucleotides: 2. Germline V gene sequence: CDR1 KGHDR, CDR2 SFDVKD. The CDR3 sequence: CATSGGLAGSTDTQYF. CDR3 sequence (DNA): TGTGCCACCAGTGGCGGACTAGCGGGGAGCACAGATACGCAGTATTTT.

This clonotype was found many times. V is TRBV6-5 and J is TRBJ2-7; 8 bases map to TRBD2. Germline trimming cut 6 bases from V and 4 bases from J; bases unmatched to any gene: 20. Germline CDR1 MNHEY, CDR2 SVGAGI. This CDR3 is 18 amino acids long. The CDR3 spells CASRKDGIRSGSPYEQYF. CDR3 bases: TGTGCCAGCAGAAAAGACGGGATCCGGAGCGGGAGCCCGTACGAGCAGTACTTC.

At least ten counts were recorded for this clonotype. The chain joins TRBV3-1 to TRBJ2-3; the D gene is possibly TRBD2 (5 bases). CDR1 LGHDT and CDR2 YNNKEL come from the germline V gene (reference sequence). The germline V and J ends were trimmed by 3 bases and 7 bases, with 17 bases remaining between them. The CDR3 runs to 15 residues. The CDR3: CASSHGGALGNTQYF. The CDR3 coding sequence is TGTGCCAGCAGCCACGGCGGCGCTCTCGGGAATACGCAGTATTTT.

The V gene is TRBV7-9, the J gene TRBJ2-5; 9 bases fit TRBD1. V dropped 6 bases and J dropped 4; count of bases not matched to a gene: 3. In germline, CDR1 is SEHNR, CDR2 FQNEAQ (reference sequence). The CDR3 sequence is 13 residues long. CDR3 bases: TGTGCCAGCAGGCCGACAGGGGGAGAGACCCAGTACTTC. Translated: CASRPTGGETQYF.

This sequence joins TRBV24-1 and TRBJ2-3, with D perhaps TRBD2 (6 bases). Germline CDR1 and CDR2: KGHDR and SFDVKD. The length of the CDR3 is 16 residues. The V end lost 3 bases, the J end lost 6 bases, and 18 bases lay between the germline ends. For the CDR3, the DNA is TGTGCCACCAGTGATAGGGGTAGCAGGGAGGTGGATACGCAGTATTTT. This sequence encodes CATSDRGSREVDTQYF.

This clonotype was observed many times. This chain connects TRBV24-1 to TRBJ2-5; D is possibly TRBD1 or TRBD2 (5 bases each). CDR3 length equals 14 residues. CDR1 and CDR2 from the germline V gene are KGHDR and SFDVKD. Trimming took off 9 bases at V and 7 bases at J, with 20 bases between the two ends. Here the CDR3 reads CATRDHKTSGTQYF. The CDR3 DNA follows: TGTGCCACCCGGGACCACAAAACTTCTGGGACCCAGTACTTC.

The chain joins TRBV19 to TRBJ2-5; no definite D call. This CDR3 has 14 residues. The V and J ends lost 0 bases and 4 bases respectively, with 9 bases between them. The germline CDR1 and CDR2 sequences are LNHDA and SQIVND (reference sequence). Here the CDR3 DNA reads TGTGCCAGTAGTATAGATCTGCTTGCAGAGACCCAGTACTTC. As protein: CASSIDLLAETQYF.

This clonotype was seen at least ten times. CDR3 amino acids: CASSSPGLAGVDTQYF. CDR3 bases: TGTGCCAGCAGTTCGCCAGGACTAGCGGGAGTAGATACGCAGTATTTT. The rearrangement joins TRBV6-5 to TRBJ2-3; 13 nucleotides align to TRBD2. Losses at the gene ends were 4 bases for V and 5 bases for J; bases not matched to a gene: 6. Looked up from germline, CDR1 is MNHEY and CDR2 is SVGAGI. The CDR3 runs to 16 residues.

This clonotype was picked up many times. This sequence joins TRBV12-5 and TRBJ1-1; D unclear. CDR3 length: 13 residues. The V gene lost 1 base and the J gene lost 2 bases, with 5 bases spanning the gap. CDR1 is LGHNT, CDR2 FRNRAP, per germline. CDR3 in DNA: TGTGCTAGTGGTTTGGACGCTAACACTGAAGCTTTCTTT. Translated, it gives CASGLDANTEAFF.

This clonotype was detected many times. The chain recombines TRBV18 with TRBJ1-1; 7 positions agree with TRBD1. CDR3 length equals 13 residues. Looked up from germline, CDR1 is KGHSH and CDR2 is LQKENI. The V gene end was trimmed by 4 bases and the J gene end by 3 bases; junction bases not matched to a gene: 2. CDR3 in DNA: TGTGCCAGCTCACTCAGGGGGGACACTGAAGCTTTCTTT. Translated: CASSLRGDTEAFF.

This clonotype appeared many times. The CDR3 spells CSAHPGSRGSTDTQYF. The CDR3 DNA reads TGCAGTGCCCATCCCGGCTCGCGGGGGAGCACAGATACGCAGTATTTT. The chain carries TRBV20-1 and TRBJ2-3; 7 bases fit TRBD2. The junction had 12 bases not matched to a gene; V was cut back by 6 bases and J by 0 bases. The CDR3 totals 16 residues. Germline V gene lookup returns CDR1 DFQATT and CDR2 SNEGSKA (reference sequence).

This clonotype was observed at least ten times. The V gene is TRBV6-1, the J gene TRBJ1-6; 10 bases agree with TRBD1. The germline V gene encodes CDR1 MNHNS and CDR2 SASEGT. J was trimmed by 8 bases and V by 0 bases; bases with no gene match: 10. CDR3 length equals 18 residues. The CDR3 nucleotides read TGTGCCAGCAGTGAAGCGCCTTTGGGACAGGGGTATTATTCACCCCTCCACTTT. Translating it yields CASSEAPLGQGYYSPLHF.

The rearrangement links TRBV12-3 or TRBV12-4 to TRBJ2-3, with 7 bases matching TRBD2. The CDR3 loop spans 13 amino acids. The V gene end was trimmed by 8 bases and the J gene end by 5 bases; junction bases not matched to a gene: 7. This CDR3 reads CASESPGGDTQYF. The CDR3 DNA reads as TGTGCCAGCGAGTCCCCGGGGGGAGATACGCAGTATTTT.

The sample holds many counts of this clonotype. V gene TRBV3-1 combines with J gene TRBJ2-2; no definite D call. CDR3 length equals 17 residues. The V end was cut by 7 bases, the J end by 2 bases, with 20 bases between. Looked up from germline, CDR1 is LGHDT and CDR2 is YNNKEL (reference sequence). The CDR3 sequence is CASNPSQTGLNTGELFF. The CDR3 DNA follows: TGTGCCAGCAACCCTTCCCAGACGGGCCTTAACACCGGGGAGCTGTTTTTT.

The CDR3: CASSLATGQRGSRSPLHF. The CDR3 nucleotides read TGTGCCAGCAGCTTAGCGACGGGACAACGGGGTTCACGTTCACCCCTCCACTTT. The gene calls are TRBV7-9 and TRBJ1-6; a possible D gene is TRBD1 (6 bases). The V end lost 0 bases, the J end lost 9 bases, and 21 bases lay between the germline ends. The length of the CDR3 is 18 residues. Germline values: CDR1 SEHNR, CDR2 FQNEAQ (reference sequence).

In this sample, this clonotype turned up many times. The chain is built from TRBV3-1 and TRBJ2-5; D possibly corresponds to TRBD1 (6 bases). The V end lost 1 base, the J end lost 1 base, and 13 bases lay between the germline ends. Germline V gene data show CDR1 as LGHDT and CDR2 as YNNKEL (reference sequence). The CDR3 covers 16 residues. CDR3 residues: CASSQVLNRAQETQYF. The DNA for the CDR3 is TGTGCCAGCAGCCAAGTGCTGAACAGGGCCCAAGAGACCCAGTACTTC.

This clonotype was observed at least ten times. The rearrangement joins TRBV28 to TRBJ2-5, with D uncertain. V gave up 5 bases and J gave up 5 bases, with 18 bases separating them. The CDR3 spans 15 residues. The germline CDR1 and CDR2 sequences are MDHEN and SYDVKM. In DNA, the CDR3 is TGTGCCAGCAGTCTGCCGGGCCTACCGGAGGAGACCCAGTACTTC. Its protein is CASSLPGLPEETQYF.

This clonotype has ten or more counts. The CDR3 here is CASSDNGPGDTQYF. As DNA, the CDR3 is TGTGCCAGCAGTGATAACGGTCCGGGAGATACGCAGTATTTT. The rearrangement joins TRBV2 to TRBJ2-3; D is undetermined. V shed 3 bases and J shed 5 bases, with 12 bases lying between them. The CDR3 totals 14 residues. Germline values: CDR1 SNHLY, CDR2 FYNNEI.

In its sample, this clonotype was seen a few times. The V gene is TRBV20-1, the J gene TRBJ1-4; possible D gene TRBD1, 5 bases. The CDR3 has 14 residues. Trimming cost V 0 bases and J 7 bases, with 12 bases left between them. Germline assignment: CDR1 DFQATT and CDR2 SNEGSKA (reference sequence). In DNA, the CDR3 is TGCAGTGCTAGAGATCCCAGGGCCGGTGAAAAACTGTTTTTT. Translation: CSARDPRAGEKLFF.

DNA for the CDR3: TGCGCCAGCAGCCAGGACAGGGGTTACAATGAGCAGTTCTTC. Protein product: CASSQDRGYNEQFF. The V gene is TRBV4-3, the J gene TRBJ2-1; TRBD1 aligns across 9 bases. This CDR3 has 14 amino acids. The V and J ends lost 3 bases and 4 bases, in that order; junction bases with no gene match: 1. Germline V gene data show CDR1 as LGHNA and CDR2 as YSLEER.

Many counts were recorded for this clonotype. The gene calls are TRBV20-1 and TRBJ2-3, with D perhaps matching TRBD2 (6 bases). V was pared by 2 bases and J by 0 bases, with 12 bases between. The CDR3 runs 15 residues. CDR1 is DFQATT, CDR2 SNEGSKA, per germline (reference sequence). The CDR3 loop is CSARMGSGSTDTQYF. CDR3 bases: TGCAGTGCTAGAATGGGTAGCGGCAGCACAGATACGCAGTATTTT.

This clonotype was recorded many times. The V gene is TRBV30, the J gene TRBJ1-1; no firm D call. V gave up 1 base and J gave up 0 bases, with 3 bases separating them. This CDR3 has 12 amino acids. CDR1 and CDR2 (germline): GTSNPN, SVGIG (reference sequence). CDR3 DNA: TGTGCCTGGAGTGGTCTGAACACTGAAGCTTTCTTT. Its protein is CAWSGLNTEAFF.